This T cell receptor (beta chain) stems from a study of blood T cell repertoires in COVID-19. About the study: From the United States, Italy and Spain came samples of acute and convalescent COVID-19.

CDR1 is SGHKS and CDR2 is YYEKEE in the germline V gene (reference sequence). Trimming took 0 bases from V and 3 from J; bases not matched to a gene: 9. The CDR3 length is 16 residues. Study processing details: Counts of nucleated cells, estimated from reference gene primer amplification, were obtained. Produced via immunoSEQ multiplex PCR; TCRdb's table is partial and in-frame only. D and trimming were read from the DNA, whereas the V and J calls and clone size are those reported in that table. This sample has 110,000 to 150,000 clones, with more than 80% found just once. The cohort comprised adults aged roughly 18 to 95 years residing in about two dozen US areas.

The sequenced sample consisted of PBMCs or T cells enriched from blood (not recorded which). This receptor was identified in a man aged 50-59 years who had recovered from COVID-19. The rearrangement joins TRBV5-5 to TRBJ2-7, with 7 positions matching TRBD1. The DNA of the CDR3 is TGTGCCAGCAGCTTGGCCATGACAGGGACAGTCTACGAGCAGTACGTC. Residues: CASSLAMTGTVYEQYV.